A selection of T cell receptor beta chains follows, all from one sample in a study of cytomegalovirus exposure and HLA in healthy donors. This table comes from immunoSEQ multiplex PCR, and its TCRdb copy is limited to in-frame clones, with some not included. The profile shows some 94,000 clones, about 77% of them singletons. The sequenced sample consisted of PBMCs. Receptors were obtained from a man aged 35 to 55 in good health and CMV-seronegative. Both conserved end residues are part of each CDR3. The D gene is left open where the match is weak. Not all rows give a size; the values are once, few, many and, for expanded clones, a class.

TRBV9	TRBJ2-7	NA	14	once	TGTGCCAGCAGCCTCGGAACCAGGGTCCACGAGCAGTACTTC	CASSLGTRVHEQYF
TRBV11-1	TRBJ2-7	NA	14	few	TGTGCCAGCAGCTTAGCGAGCGCGGCTTACGAGCAGTACTTC	CASSLASAAYEQYF
TRBV25-1	TRBJ2-1	TRBD1	16	NA	TGTGCCAGCAGTGGAGCTTCTTTGACAGGGAGTGATGAGCAGTTCTTC	CASSGASLTGSDEQFF
TRBV5-6	TRBJ2-1	TRBD2	19	NA	TGTGCCAGCAGCTGGGGGGCTAGCGGGGGCCTCAGCTCCTACAATGAGCAGTTCTTC	CASSWGASGGLSSYNEQFF
TRBV6-5	TRBJ2-7	NA	15	NA	TGTGCCAGCAGTTACGATCACCGGGGGGCTTACGAGCAGTACTTC	CASSYDHRGAYEQYF
TRBV30	TRBJ2-2	NA	13	NA	TGTGCCTGGAGTGTCGAGGACACCGGGGAGCTGTTTTTT	CAWSVEDTGELFF
TRBV19	TRBJ2-5	TRBD1	17	NA	TGTGCCAGTAGACTCTCCACCGGGACAGGAGTCCAAGAGACCCAGTACTTC	CASRLSTGTGVQETQYF
TRBV5-4	TRBJ1-6	NA	13	NA	TGTGCCAGCAGCCCCTCACAGGGTTCACCCCTCCACTTT	CASSPSQGSPLHF
TRBV11-1	TRBJ2-2	TRBD2	16	NA	TGTGCCAGCAGCCCGATAATAGCGGGGGCCGGCGGGGAGCTGTTTTTT	CASSPIIAGAGGELFF
TRBV28	TRBJ1-4	NA	14	NA	TGTGCCAGCAGTTCCGCGACAGTTGATGAAAAACTGTTTTTT	CASSSATVDEKLFF
TRBV19	TRBJ1-2	NA	13	NA	TGTGCCAGTAGCCCGACCAGGGGACCTAGAAACACCTTC	CASSPTRGPRNTF
TRBV6-6	TRBJ1-2	TRBD1	14	NA	TGTGCCAGCAGTGGGGACAGGGGAATTTATGGCTACACCTTC	CASSGDRGIYGYTF
TRBV5-4	TRBJ2-1	NA	17	NA	TGTGCCAGCAGCCGGACAAGGCGACTCTACTCCTACAATGAGCAGTTCTTC	CASSRTRRLYSYNEQFF
TRBV29-1	TRBJ1-5	NA	14	NA	TGCAGCGTCACCGAAGGGAGAAGCAATCAGCCCCAGCATTTT	CSVTEGRSNQPQHF
TRBV5-1	TRBJ1-4	NA	14	NA	TGCGCCAGCAGCTACAGGGCAACTAATGAAAAACTGTTTTTT	CASSYRATNEKLFF
TRBV2	TRBJ1-2	TRBD1	14	NA	TGTGCCAGCAGTGGGCGCAGGGGGTCAGATGGCTACACCTTC	CASSGRRGSDGYTF
TRBV2	TRBJ2-5	NA	13	few	TGTGCCAGCAGTGACGGTCACAGATGGGAGCAGTACTTC	CASSDGHRWEQYF
TRBV30	TRBJ2-1	TRBD2	13	NA	TGTGCCTGGAGTCGGGGTGGGGGGGATGAGCAGTTCTTC	CAWSRGGGDEQFF
TRBV7-9	TRBJ2-1	TRBD2	17	NA	TGTGCCAGCAGCTTAGCGGGTCTAGCGGGAGGCTACAATGAGCAGTTCTTC	CASSLAGLAGGYNEQFF
TRBV2	TRBJ2-2	TRBD2	16	NA	TGTGCCAGCAGCCCAAGTAGCGGGGGGGCCGCCGGGGAGCTGTTTTTT	CASSPSSGGAAGELFF